This passage covers 27 T cell receptor beta chains from one sample sequenced in a study of early T cells in non-severe SARS-CoV-2 infection. MiXCR was run by TCRdb on the 5' RACE reads, yielding one entry per CDR3 protein. The sample includes about 80,000 distinct CDR3 sequences, approximately 11% of them seen just once. The sequenced sample was whole blood. The receptors shown here come from an adult who was a healthcare worker with PCR-confirmed SARS-CoV-2 infection or an uninfected control (not recorded which).

This clonotype was detected many times. V usage is TRBV7-2 and J usage is TRBJ2-5; a weak D match, TRBD2 (6 bases). Trimming removed 5 bases at V and 7 bases at J, with 17 bases between. CDR1 and CDR2 from the germline V gene are SGHTA and FQGNSA. This CDR3 is 14 amino acids long. CDR3 sequence reads: CASSTEGGQGTQYF. CDR3 nucleotides: TGTGCCAGCAGCACGGAGGGTGGGCAGGGGACCCAGTACTTC.

The V and J genes are TRBV7-2 and TRBJ1-1, with D perhaps matching TRBD1 (6 bases). The V end was cut by 6 bases, the J end by 2 bases, with 10 bases between. This CDR3 has 13 amino acids. Germline loops: CDR1 SGHTA, CDR2 FQGNSA. DNA for the CDR3: TGTGCCAGCAGTTCACAGGGAAACACTGAAGCTTTCTTT. Protein product: CASSSQGNTEAFF.

This clonotype was picked up a small number of times. The rearrangement links TRBV19 to TRBJ2-5; D gene uncertain. The CDR3 covers 13 residues. From germline, CDR1 is LNHDA and CDR2 SQIVND (reference sequence). With 3 bases removed from V and 4 bases from J, the gap between germline ends came to 9 bases. The CDR3 DNA is TGTGCCAGTAGTATGAACCCCAGAGAGACCCAGTACTTC. The encoded protein is CASSMNPRETQYF.

Many counts were recorded for this clonotype. The chain employs TRBV7-2 and TRBJ2-7; maybe TRBD1 (5 bases). V shed 5 bases and J shed 5 bases, with 13 bases lying between them. Per the germline V gene, CDR1 is SGHTA and CDR2 is FQGNSA. CDR3 length: 13 residues. The chain's CDR3 is CASSPRQGNEQYF. The CDR3 DNA is TGTGCCAGCAGCCCTAGGCAGGGCAACGAGCAGTACTTC.

The chain's CDR3 is CASSSGSNYGYTF. CDR3 DNA: TGTGCCAGCTCCTCAGGGTCCAACTATGGCTACACCTTC. This chain uses TRBV18 with TRBJ1-2, with D perhaps matching TRBD1 (5 bases). V was pared by 6 bases and J by 2 bases, with 10 bases between. Germline CDR1 is KGHSH and CDR2 is LQKENI. The CDR3 loop spans 13 amino acids.

This clonotype was seen only a few times. The V and J genes are TRBV12-3 or TRBV12-4 and TRBJ1-4; D unclear. This CDR3 has 13 residues. Between the trimmed V and J ends, which lost 8 bases and 7 bases, there was a span of 14 bases. This CDR3 reads CASAPGGVEKLFF. The CDR3 bases are TGTGCCAGCGCCCCGGGTGGCGTTGAAAAACTGTTTTTT.

This clonotype was observed many times. This sequence joins TRBV6-2 or TRBV6-3 and TRBJ2-2, with 9 bases fitting TRBD1. V gave up 5 bases and J gave up 3 bases; unmatched junction bases: 7. The CDR3 totals 16 residues. Germline CDR1 is MNHEY and CDR2 is SVGEGT. This CDR3 is CASSPMRTGDTGELFF. Here the CDR3 DNA reads TGTGCCAGCAGTCCCATGAGGACAGGGGACACCGGGGAGCTGTTTTTT.

This rearrangement joins TRBV5-4 to TRBJ2-5; D unresolved. CDR3 size: 11 residues. The V gene's germline CDR1 is SGHNT and CDR2 YYREEE (reference sequence). The V and J ends lost 4 bases and 3 bases respectively, with 4 bases between them. Written as DNA, the CDR3 is TGTGCCAGCAGCCGGGAAGAGACCCAGTACTTC. Protein sequence: CASSREETQYF.

This clonotype was recorded at least ten times. The chain is built from TRBV7-8 and TRBJ2-7, with TRBD2 identical over 8 bases. CDR3 length equals 16 residues. The trim removed 4 bases at V and 3 bases at J, leaving 11 bases unmatched. CDR1 is SGHVS, CDR2 FQNEAQ, per germline. The CDR3 loop reads CASSSRLAGTYYEQYF. CDR3 coding DNA: TGTGCCAGCAGCTCCCGCTTAGCGGGGACGTACTACGAGCAGTACTTC.

The gene calls are TRBV19 and TRBJ2-7, with 8 bases aligning to TRBD1. The junction had 2 bases not matched to a gene; V was cut back by 4 bases and J by 0 bases. The CDR3 contains 14 residues. The germline V gene encodes CDR1 LNHDA and CDR2 SQIVND (reference sequence). The CDR3 bases are TGTGCCAGTAGTAGGGACAGGCCCTCCTACGAGCAGTACTTC. Translated: CASSRDRPSYEQYF.

This clonotype was seen only a few times. This chain uses TRBV5-1 with TRBJ1-1; D may be TRBD1 (6 bases). The CDR3 extends over 14 amino acids. Trimming took 0 bases from V and 5 from J, leaving 11 bases between them. Germline V lookup: CDR1 SGHRS, CDR2 YFSETQ. For the CDR3, the DNA is TGCGCCAGCAGCTTGGGCCAGGGGTTGACTGAAGCTTTCTTT. Protein: CASSLGQGLTEAFF.

This clonotype was picked up a small number of times. The rearrangement joins TRBV12-3 or TRBV12-4 to TRBJ2-3; D is uncertain. The CDR3 runs 13 residues. Trimming shortened V by 2 bases and J by 5 bases, and 8 bases separated the two germline ends. The CDR3 loop reads CASSLWTGDTQYF. The CDR3 DNA reads as TGTGCCAGCAGTTTATGGACGGGAGATACGCAGTATTTT.

The V call is TRBV5-1, the J call TRBJ1-1; D ambiguous. CDR1 SGHRS and CDR2 YFSETQ come from the germline V gene. This CDR3 has 13 amino acids. Between the trimmed V and J ends, which lost 4 bases and 3 bases, there was a span of 10 bases. CDR3 coding DNA: TGCGCCAGCAGCCGGGCCCAGCACACTGAAGCTTTCTTT. It codes for CASSRAQHTEAFF.

This clonotype occurred many times. The chain uses TRBV5-1 and TRBJ2-3; unclear D gene. Germline assignment: CDR1 SGHRS and CDR2 YFSETQ. V dropped 3 bases and J dropped 2 bases, with 7 bases sitting between them. This CDR3 has 13 residues. CDR3 region: CASSSDNTDTQYF. The CDR3 region has the DNA TGCGCCAGCAGCTCTGACAACACAGATACGCAGTATTTT.

The CDR3 nucleotides read TGTGCCAGCAGCTCGATCCGGGACAGGGCCTACAATGAGCAGTTCTTC. Its protein product is CASSSIRDRAYNEQFF. V usage is TRBV11-2 and J usage is TRBJ2-1; TRBD1 agrees at 9 bases. The V gene's germline CDR1 is SGHAT and CDR2 FQNNGV. The CDR3 is made up of 16 amino acids. The ends lost 4 bases at V and 2 bases at J; junction bases unmatched: 6.

A few counts support this clonotype. The chain carries TRBV20-1 and TRBJ1-5; 7 nucleotides align to TRBD1. The CDR3 length is 16 residues. Germline V gene sequence: CDR1 DFQATT, CDR2 SNEGSKA (reference sequence). V lost 0 bases and J lost 0; bases outside the gene matches: 5. The chain's CDR3 is CSARDYNRGSNQPQHF. CDR3 nucleotides: TGCAGTGCTAGAGATTATAACAGGGGTAGCAATCAGCCCCAGCATTTT.

The chain is built from TRBV7-9 and TRBJ2-7; D is perhaps TRBD2 (5 bases). V was pared by 4 bases and J by 6 bases, with 7 bases between. From germline, CDR1 is SEHNR and CDR2 FQNEAQ (reference sequence). The CDR3 runs to 11 residues. The CDR3 loop reads CASSSTIEQYF. The CDR3 region has the DNA TGTGCCAGCAGCTCGACTATCGAGCAGTACTTC. Full variable domain (remainder filled in from reference TRBV7-9 and TRBJ2-7): DTGVSQNPRHKITKRGQNVTFRCDPISEHNRLYWYRQTLGQGPEFLTYFQNEAQLEKSRLLSDRFSAERPKGSFSTLEIQRTEQGDSAMYLCASSSTIEQYFGPGTRLTVT.

Ten or more counts support this clonotype. This chain links TRBV9 with TRBJ2-1; TRBD2 is a possible D gene (6 bases). CDR3 length: 18 amino acids. Germline CDR1 is SGDLS and CDR2 is YYNGEE. V dropped 0 bases and J dropped 0 bases, with 16 bases sitting between them. The DNA for the CDR3 is TGTGCCAGCAGCGTAGAGGTTAGCGGCTACAACTCCTACAATGAGCAGTTCTTC. Amino acid sequence: CASSVEVSGYNSYNEQFF.

This clonotype was observed many times. The rearrangement joins TRBV10-3 to TRBJ1-1, with D tentatively TRBD1 (6 bases). The V gene's germline CDR1 is ENHRY and CDR2 SYGVKD. V was clipped by 10 bases and J by 1 base, with 7 bases between them. The length of the CDR3 is 11 residues. The CDR3 here is CATGANTEAFF. CDR3 DNA: TGTGCCACAGGGGCGAACACTGAAGCTTTCTTT.

This clonotype occurred a few times. The J gene is TRBJ1-3, the V gene TRBV2; D not certain. V lost 4 bases, J lost 0 bases, and 7 bases lay in between. Germline CDR1 SNHLY, CDR2 FYNNEI. The CDR3 loop spans 14 amino acids. The CDR3 DNA reads as TGTGCCAGCAGTGTCACGAGCTCTGGAAACACCATATATTTT. This encodes CASSVTSSGNTIYF. The complete variable domain, with remaining parts taken from reference TRBV2 and TRBJ1-3, reads EPEVTQTPSHQVTQMGQEVILRCVPISNHLYFYWYRQILGQKVEFLVSFYNNEISEKSEIFDDQFSVERPDGSNFTLKIRSTKLEDSAMYFCASSVTSSGNTIYFGEGSWLTVV.

This clonotype was seen a handful of times. The chain has TRBV9 and TRBJ1-3, with D possibly matching TRBD1 (6 bases). V lost 4 bases and J lost 0, with 11 bases in between. The CDR3 is 15 residues long. CDR1 and CDR2 (germline): SGDLS, YYNGEE. The CDR3 here is CASSLLDSSGNTIYF. The CDR3 bases are TGTGCCAGCAGCCTCCTGGACAGCTCTGGAAACACCATATATTTT.

The chain uses TRBV3-1 and TRBJ2-5, with TRBD1 matching 9 bases. The V and J ends lost 1 base and 2 bases, in that order; junction bases with no gene match: 8. Germline V lookup: CDR1 LGHDT, CDR2 YNNKEL (reference sequence). CDR3 length: 17 residues. CDR3 region: CASSQGDRAFSQETQYF. CDR3 nucleotides: TGTGCCAGCAGCCAAGGGGACAGGGCGTTTTCTCAAGAGACCCAGTACTTC.

This chain connects TRBV20-1 to TRBJ2-1; 12 nucleotides line up with TRBD1. Unmatched junction bases numbered 5, after V lost 6 bases and J lost 5 bases. The CDR3 runs to 14 residues. Germline loops: CDR1 DFQATT, CDR2 SNEGSKA (reference sequence). CDR3 protein: CSAWGQGADNEQFF. As DNA, the CDR3 is TGCAGTGCCTGGGGACAGGGGGCGGACAATGAGCAGTTCTTC.

There are a few counts of this clonotype. The CDR3 bases are TGTGCCAGCAGTCTACAGGGGCGTGAGCAGTTCTTC. Encoded protein: CASSLQGREQFF. The chain employs TRBV6-5 and TRBJ2-1; 7 bases fit TRBD1. Germline V gives CDR1 MNHEY, CDR2 SVGAGI. V trimming: 5 bases; J trimming: 9 bases; junction bases outside the gene matches: 4. This CDR3 spans 12 amino acids.

This clonotype was seen ten or more times. This sequence joins TRBV20-1 and TRBJ1-2; TRBD1 agrees at 9 bases. Germline V gives CDR1 DFQATT, CDR2 SNEGSKA (reference sequence). The CDR3 runs 13 residues. V lost 4 bases to trimming and J lost 3 bases; unmatched junction nucleotides: 3. The CDR3: CSATDRGHYGYTF. CDR3 coding DNA: TGCAGTGCTACGGACAGGGGACACTATGGCTACACCTTC.

This sequence joins TRBV4-3 and TRBJ2-1; D perhaps matches TRBD1 (5 bases). The CDR3 totals 17 residues. Germline loops: CDR1 LGHNA, CDR2 YSLEER. V shed 3 bases and J shed 2 bases, with 17 bases lying between them. The CDR3 bases are TGCGCCAGCAGCCAGGATAGTACACAGGCGCCCTACAATGAGCAGTTCTTC. Its translation is CASSQDSTQAPYNEQFF.

This clonotype has a count of ten or more. The CDR3 DNA is TGTGCCAGCAGCTTAGGGCAGGGGAGTAGCAATCAGCCCCAGCATTTT. It codes for CASSLGQGSSNQPQHF. This rearrangement joins TRBV7-9 to TRBJ1-5; possible D gene TRBD1, 6 bases. V lost 1 base and J lost 0, with 10 bases in between. The CDR3 length is 16 residues. Looked up from germline, CDR1 is SEHNR and CDR2 is FQNEAQ (reference sequence).